These T cell receptor beta chains were read from a single sample in a study of T cells in Graves' hyperthyroidism and ophthalmopathy. TCRdb re-derived calls from the multiplex PCR reads in MiXCR, one entry per CDR3 protein. Found here are approximately 520,000 distinct CDR3 sequences, roughly 24% of them singletons; the top ten hold around 11%. What was sequenced was blood. Every receptor here comes from a woman aged 25 to 39 with Graves' ophthalmopathy. Both conserved end residues are part of each CDR3. Each record gives: D gene, clone size, J gene, V gene, CDR3 protein, CDR3 DNA. D genes are given only for firm matches. Expanded clones get a size class; other rows say once, few or many, or leave the size out.

D gene: TRBD1; clone size: few; J gene: TRBJ2-7; V gene: TRBV11-2; CDR3 protein: CASRLTGTGGYEQYF; CDR3 DNA: TGTGCCAGCAGACTTACCGGGACAGGGGGCTACGAGCAGTACTTC
D gene: TRBD1; clone size: NA; J gene: TRBJ1-1; V gene: TRBV29-1; CDR3 protein: CSARTGVLDAFF; CDR3 DNA: TGCAGCGCCAGGACAGGGGTATTGGATGCTTTCTTT
D gene: TRBD1; clone size: NA; J gene: TRBJ1-5; V gene: TRBV7-8; CDR3 protein: CASSLGTGEETQHF; CDR3 DNA: TGTGCCAGCAGCTTAGGGACAGGGGAAGAGACCCAGCATTTT
D gene: NA; clone size: many; J gene: TRBJ1-2; V gene: TRBV4-3; CDR3 protein: CASSQDAGSDYGYTF; CDR3 DNA: TGCGCCAGCAGCCAAGATGCGGGAAGTGACTATGGCTACACCTTC
D gene: NA; clone size: NA; J gene: TRBJ2-5; V gene: TRBV20-1; CDR3 protein: CSASHLGQSLVTQYF; CDR3 DNA: TGCAGTGCTAGTCATCTGGGGCAGAGTCTCGTGACCCAGTACTTC
D gene: NA; clone size: many; J gene: TRBJ1-2; V gene: TRBV19; CDR3 protein: CASSQTLGYYGYTF; CDR3 DNA: TGTGCCAGTAGTCAAACTCTGGGGTACTATGGCTACACCTTC
D gene: NA; clone size: many; J gene: TRBJ2-2; V gene: TRBV7-2; CDR3 protein: CASSVDGNTGELFF; CDR3 DNA: TGTGCCAGCAGCGTCGACGGAAACACCGGGGAGCTGTTTTTT
D gene: NA; clone size: few; J gene: TRBJ1-2; V gene: TRBV5-1; CDR3 protein: CASSMYPGGTNYGYTF; CDR3 DNA: TGCGCCAGCAGTATGTATCCCGGAGGAACTAACTATGGCTACACCTTC
D gene: NA; clone size: many; J gene: TRBJ2-7; V gene: TRBV20-1; CDR3 protein: CSARTGQGAYEQYF; CDR3 DNA: TGCAGTGCTAGAACGGGGCAGGGCGCCTACGAGCAGTACTTC
D gene: TRBD2; clone size: few; J gene: TRBJ2-6; V gene: TRBV6-1; CDR3 protein: CASSEETSVSGANVLTF; CDR3 DNA: TGTGCCAGCAGTGAAGAGACTAGCGTCTCTGGGGCCAACGTCCTGACTTTC
D gene: TRBD1; clone size: many; J gene: TRBJ2-2; V gene: TRBV6-1; CDR3 protein: CASTYTGGKGELFF; CDR3 DNA: TGTGCCAGCACCTATACAGGGGGCAAGGGGGAGCTGTTTTTT